This entry features one T cell receptor (beta chain) sequence. Germline CDR1 and CDR2: SQVTM and ANQGSEA. Trimming left V 5 bases short and J 1 base short, with 8 bases between. The CDR3 is made up of 12 amino acids. These data come from a study of blood T cell repertoires in COVID-19. As for the study in general: Acute and convalescent COVID-19 samples came from the United States, Italy and Spain. In each case, the material was cDNA or gDNA derived from T cells, B-cell-depleted T cells, or PBMCs.

Original methodology: Scientists estimated how many nucleated cells there were by amplifying reference gene primers. The method was immunoSEQ multiplex PCR; TCRdb's version includes in-frame clones alone and lacks a portion of them. From that table come the V and J calls and clone size; the DNA was used to work out D and trimming. The sample lists tens of thousands of clones, over 75% occurring once. The chain has TRBV29-1 and TRBJ2-5, with D unclear. The TCR comes from a human donor in a cohort sampled during active COVID-19. Sample: peripheral blood. The CDR3 loop reads CSVLVSQETQYF. CDR3 nucleotides: TGCAGCGTTCTCGTTTCCCAAGAGACCCAGTACTTC.